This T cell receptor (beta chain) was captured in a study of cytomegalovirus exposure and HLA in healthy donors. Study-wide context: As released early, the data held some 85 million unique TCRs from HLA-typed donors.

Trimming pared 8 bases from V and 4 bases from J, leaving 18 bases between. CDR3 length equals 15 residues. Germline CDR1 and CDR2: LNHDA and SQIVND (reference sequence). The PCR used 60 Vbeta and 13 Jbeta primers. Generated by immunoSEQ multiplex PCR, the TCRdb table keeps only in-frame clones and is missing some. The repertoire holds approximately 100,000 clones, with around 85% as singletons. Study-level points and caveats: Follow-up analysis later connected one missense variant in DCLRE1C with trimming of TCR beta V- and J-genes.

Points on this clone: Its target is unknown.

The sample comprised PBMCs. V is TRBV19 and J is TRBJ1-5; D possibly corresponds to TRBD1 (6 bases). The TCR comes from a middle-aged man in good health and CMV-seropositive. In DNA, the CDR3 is TGTGCCAGTCGTCCTTTAGACAGGAGTAATCAGCCCCAGCATTTT. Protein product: CASRPLDRSNQPQHF.